This record looks at one T cell receptor (beta chain) sequence and its context. Its specificity is not known. CDR3 length: 13 residues. The sample comes from a study of T cell responses to AZD1222 COVID-19 vaccine. General study findings and limits: All repertoire sampling was performed exclusively after the peak T cell response. Baseline seropositivity characterized only 5 to 7 AZD1222 recipients. The study found Spike-specific TCR breadth and depth rose after two AZD1222 doses. Across spike, vaccine-associated CD4 TCRs were found, dominant at 160-218 and 743-854.

Libraries were prepared by immunoSEQ multiplex PCR; TCRdb keeps only in-frame clonotypes and omits some of them. The sample carries some 150,000 clones, more than 85% recorded once. Specimen: peripheral blood, collected on day 0 of MenACWY control vaccination. This receptor was obtained from an adult in good health. The V and J genes are TRBV21-1 and TRBJ1-4. TRBV21-1 is annotated as a pseudogene. The CDR3 DNA is TGTGCCAGCCCGGGGGACCGCAATGAAAAACTGTTTTTT. It translates to CASPGDRNEKLFF.